These 31 T cell receptor beta chains were sequenced from one sample in a study of blood T cell repertoires in COVID-19 (dated by TCRdb to about 2020). Library method: the immunoSEQ multiplex PCR assay. In TCRdb, the immuneACCESS table is reduced to in-frame sequences with V and J assigned. These tables do not hold every clone; where another copy was compared, an unresolved V gene accounts for under half, and the others remain unexplained. Present in this sample are about 180,000 clones, about 85% of which were seen just once. The ten biggest clones cover 5% to 7.5% of the sample. The sequencing input was PBMCs or T cells enriched from blood (not recorded which). All receptors derive from a man aged 35 to 55 who had recovered from COVID-19.

In its sample, this clone was seen once. The V and J genes are TRBV2 and TRBJ2-5; D remains ambiguous. CDR3 length: 14 amino acids. Germline assignment: CDR1 SNHLY and CDR2 FYNNEI. V lost 4 bases and J 2 bases, leaving 11 bases between the germline ends. The CDR3: CASSADSAQETQYF. The CDR3 DNA reads as TGTGCCAGCAGTGCTGATAGTGCACAAGAGACCCAGTACTTC.

The CDR3 reads CAWEVSGGASDTQYF. The CDR3 nucleotides are TGTGCCTGGGAGGTTAGCGGGGGGGCGTCAGATACGCAGTATTTT. This sequence joins TRBV30 and TRBJ2-3; 11 bases agree with TRBD2. V lost 5 bases, J lost 4 bases, and 8 bases stayed unmatched. The CDR3 loop spans 15 amino acids. The germline V gene encodes CDR1 GTSNPN and CDR2 SVGIG (reference sequence).

The genes are TRBV6-5 and TRBJ2-5; D might be TRBD2 (7 bases). The V end was cut by 6 bases, the J end by 2 bases, with 13 bases between. CDR3 length: 14 residues. The V gene's germline CDR1 is MNHEY and CDR2 SVGAGI. The DNA of the CDR3 is TGTGCCAGCAGCCGAGGGGGGGTACAAGAGACCCAGTACTTC. It translates to CASSRGGVQETQYF.

The rearrangement joins TRBV3-1 (or the pseudogene TRBV3-2) to TRBJ1-3, with D unclear. Trimming took 5 bases from V and 0 from J, leaving 8 bases between them. The CDR3 has 14 amino acids. Germline V gene lookup returns CDR1 LGHDT and CDR2 YNNKEL (reference sequence). Here the CDR3 reads CASSTFSSGNTIYF. For the CDR3, the DNA is TGTGCCAGCAGCACCTTCAGCTCTGGAAACACCATATATTTT.

This chain uses TRBV18 with TRBJ2-5, with 7 bases lining up with TRBD1. Trimming took 4 bases from V and 2 from J; bases not matched to a gene: 25. Germline V CDR1 and CDR2: KGHSH, LQKENI. The CDR3 is 21 residues long. In DNA form, the CDR3 reads TGTGCCAGCTCACGAAAAGGTCTCTCTCTGGAACAGGGGCTTAAGCAAGAGACCCAGTACTTC. Amino acids: CASSRKGLSLEQGLKQETQYF.

This clone was recorded only once. V is TRBV2 and J is TRBJ2-6, with a weak D call TRBD2 (6 bases). The CDR3 is 18 residues long. CDR1 is SNHLY and CDR2 is FYNNEI in the germline V gene. Trimming took 6 bases from V and 1 from J, leaving 19 bases between them. DNA of the CDR3: TGTGCCAGCAGGACCCCTCTAGCGAGAGGATCTGGGGCCAACGTCCTGACTTTC. Amino acids: CASRTPLARGSGANVLTF.

The V gene is TRBV7-9, the J gene TRBJ2-1, with 13 positions matching TRBD2. This CDR3 comprises 18 residues. Looked up from germline, CDR1 is SEHNR and CDR2 is FQNEAQ (reference sequence). J gave up 1 base and V 5 bases, and 8 bases lay outside the gene matches. The CDR3 region has the DNA TGTGCCAGCAGCCCACGGGGACTAGCGGGACCTTCCTACAATGAGCAGTTCTTC. Translating it yields CASSPRGLAGPSYNEQFF.

The sample holds a few counts of this clone. The chain recombines TRBV7-6 with TRBJ1-6; no definite D call. The V gene's germline CDR1 is SGHVS and CDR2 FNYEAQ. The V and J ends lost 3 bases and 7 bases respectively, with 7 bases between them. This CDR3 spans 13 amino acids. CDR3 coding DNA: TGTGCCAGCAGCTTTAACAGCAATTCACCCCTCCACTTT. Protein product: CASSFNSNSPLHF.

This clone was detected a few times. The J gene is TRBJ1-1, the V gene TRBV7-2; TRBD1 agrees at 7 bases. Germline lookup yields CDR1 SGHTA and CDR2 FQGNSA. There are 14 residues in the CDR3. The V gene end was trimmed by 4 bases and the J gene end by 5 bases; junction bases not matched to a gene: 7. The CDR3 protein is CASSSRQGRTEAFF. As DNA, the CDR3 is TGTGCCAGCAGCTCTAGACAGGGTAGAACTGAAGCTTTCTTT.

The chain is built from TRBV7-8 and TRBJ1-1; D gene ambiguous. The V and J ends lost 1 base and 2 bases respectively, with 5 bases between them. In germline, CDR1 is SGHVS, CDR2 FQNEAQ. The CDR3 loop spans 13 amino acids. CDR3 loop: CASSLERNTEAFF. CDR3 DNA: TGTGCCAGCAGCTTAGAGCGAAACACTGAAGCTTTCTTT.

CDR3 coding DNA: TGTGCCAGCAGCCGGGACAATGAGCAGTTCTTC. Protein sequence: CASSRDNEQFF. The chain employs TRBV13 and TRBJ2-1; unclear D gene. V was shortened by 5 bases and J by 5 bases, with 4 bases between the two germline ends. This CDR3 has 11 residues. Germline CDR1 PRHDT, CDR2 FYEKMQ (reference sequence).

Concerning this clone itself: The identical CDR3 is also encoded by other nucleotide sequences in the sample. The rearrangement links TRBV4-1 to TRBJ1-2, with D unresolved. This CDR3 has 14 amino acids. Germline lookup yields CDR1 MGHRA and CDR2 YSYEKL. V was clipped by 0 bases and J by 4 bases, with 9 bases between them. The CDR3 spells CASSQDLGGYGYTF. As DNA, the CDR3 is TGCGCCAGCAGCCAAGATCTGGGAGGCTATGGCTACACCTTC.

The rearrangement uses TRBV19 and TRBJ2-7; 10 bases match TRBD1. Per the germline V gene, CDR1 is LNHDA and CDR2 is SQIVND (reference sequence). Trimming at V came to 3 bases and at J to 4 bases, leaving 6 bases not matched to a gene. The CDR3 has 15 residues. Written as DNA, the CDR3 is TGTGCCAGTAGTATGGGGACAGGGGCGAGGTACGAGCAGTACTTC. Residues: CASSMGTGARYEQYF.

The CDR3 coding sequence is TGTGCCAGCAGTTTCGGCAGGAGCAATCAGCCCCAGCATTTT. Residues: CASSFGRSNQPQHF. The chain joins TRBV27 to TRBJ1-5; D remains unclear. Per the germline V gene, CDR1 is MNHEY and CDR2 is SMNVEV (reference sequence). Trimming took 3 bases from V and 1 from J, leaving 7 bases between them. The CDR3 sequence is 14 residues long.

The V call is TRBV4-1, the J call TRBJ1-3, with D perhaps matching TRBD1 (5 bases). Trimming removed 0 bases at V and 3 bases at J, with 12 bases between. Germline assignment: CDR1 MGHRA and CDR2 YSYEKL. This CDR3 comprises 16 residues. The CDR3: CASSQEGRGGGNTIYF. The CDR3 bases are TGCGCCAGCAGCCAAGAGGGTAGGGGTGGTGGAAACACCATATATTTT.

This clone was seen just once. This chain links TRBV30 with TRBJ1-5, with 8 bases aligning to TRBD1. The CDR3 is made up of 18 amino acids. The germline CDR1 and CDR2 sequences are GTSNPN and SVGIG (reference sequence). V lost 0 bases to trimming and J lost 0 bases; unmatched junction nucleotides: 10. The CDR3 DNA is TGTGCCTGGAGTGTAGAGGACAGGGTTCTTATTAGCAATCAGCCCCAGCATTTT. Translation: CAWSVEDRVLISNQPQHF. Using reference TRBV30 and TRBJ1-5 for the parts outside the CDR3, the full variable domain is SQTIHQWPATLVQPVGSPLSLECTVEGTSNPNLYWYRQAAGRGLQLLFYSVGIGQISSEVPQNLSASRPQDRQFILSSKKLLLSDSGFYLCAWSVEDRVLISNQPQHFGDGTRLSIL.

The chain carries TRBV5-6 and TRBJ1-5; 7 bases are shared with TRBD1. V trimming: 0 bases; J trimming: 2 bases; junction bases outside the gene matches: 2. CDR3 size: 15 residues. Germline V gives CDR1 SGHDT, CDR2 YYEEEE. The CDR3 DNA reads TGTGCCAGCAGCTTGGCCGGGACAGGCAATCAGCCCCAGCATTTT. Encoded protein: CASSLAGTGNQPQHF.

This sequence joins TRBV30 and TRBJ1-2; D remains unclear. V lost 4 bases and J lost 2, with 17 bases in between. The length of the CDR3 is 15 residues. Germline assignment: CDR1 GTSNPN and CDR2 SVGIG (reference sequence). CDR3 protein: CAWIPADTRNYGYTF. The DNA of the CDR3 is TGTGCCTGGATTCCGGCAGACACCAGGAACTATGGCTACACCTTC.

Written as DNA, the CDR3 is TGTGCCAGCAGCTTAGATCTCGGCAGGGGTTTGGCAGATACGCAGTATTTT. As protein: CASSLDLGRGLADTQYF. This rearrangement joins TRBV11-3 to TRBJ2-3; a weak D match, TRBD1 (6 bases). The germline V gene has CDR1 SGHNT and CDR2 YENEEA. This CDR3 comprises 17 residues. V gave up 0 bases and J gave up 4 bases, with 17 bases separating them.

This clone came up once. The chain combines TRBV14 with TRBJ2-1, with 8 nucleotides matching TRBD1. The J segment lost 4 bases and the V segment lost 6 bases, leaving 8 bases of the junction unmatched. The CDR3 loop spans 15 amino acids. In germline, CDR1 is SGHDN, CDR2 FVKESK. The CDR3 protein is CASSEWTGSYNEQFF. Written as DNA, the CDR3 is TGTGCCAGCAGTGAATGGACAGGGAGTTACAATGAGCAGTTCTTC.

CDR3 sequence reads: CASSSMTGKETQYF. As DNA, the CDR3 is TGTGCCAGCAGCTCGATGACGGGGAAAGAGACCCAGTACTTC. V gene TRBV3-1 (or the pseudogene TRBV3-2) combines with J gene TRBJ2-5; TRBD2 is a possible D gene (5 bases). The CDR3 consists of 14 residues. The germline V gene encodes CDR1 LGHDT and CDR2 YNNKEL (reference sequence). The V and J ends lost 5 bases and 3 bases respectively, with 13 bases between them.

CDR3 protein: CATSGWGNQPQHF. The CDR3 nucleotides read TGTGCCACCTCGGGGTGGGGCAATCAGCCCCAGCATTTT. The rearrangement joins TRBV24-1 to TRBJ1-5; D not certain. This CDR3 has 13 amino acids. Trimming shortened V by 9 bases and J by 2 bases, and 10 bases separated the two germline ends. Germline assignment: CDR1 KGHDR and CDR2 SFDVKD.

The CDR3 loop reads CASSYFQGTEAFF. CDR3 DNA: TGTGCCAGCAGCTATTTCCAGGGCACTGAAGCTTTCTTT. The chain couples TRBV6-6 to TRBJ1-1, with D perhaps TRBD1 (5 bases). Per germline, CDR1 MNHNY and CDR2 SVGAGI (reference sequence). The length of the CDR3 is 13 residues. V was trimmed by 6 bases and J by 4 bases, leaving 12 bases between them.

V is TRBV12-5 and J is TRBJ1-1; the D is unclear. Per the germline V gene, CDR1 is LGHNT and CDR2 is FRNRAP. The CDR3 contains 17 residues. V was trimmed by 0 bases and J by 1 base, leaving 15 bases between them. This CDR3 is CASGLVLFRVGNTEAFF. CDR3 bases: TGTGCTAGTGGTTTGGTATTGTTCCGGGTCGGGAACACTGAAGCTTTCTTT. Full variable domain (outside the CDR3, taken from reference TRBV12-5 and TRBJ1-1): DARVTQTPRHKVTEMGQEVTMRCQPILGHNTVFWYRQTMMQGLELLAYFRNRAPLDDSGMPKDRFSAEMPDATLATLKIQPSEPRDSAVYFCASGLVLFRVGNTEAFFGQGTRLTVV.

The chain employs TRBV2 and TRBJ2-1; the match to TRBD2 covers 10 bases. CDR1 is SNHLY and CDR2 is FYNNEI in the germline V gene. The CDR3 runs 13 residues. With V trimmed by 8 bases and J by 14 bases, 12 bases remained unmatched. DNA of the CDR3: TGTGCCAGCTCCACTAGCGGGAAAACTTCGGAGTTCTTC. Its protein product is CASSTSGKTSEFF.

V gene TRBV28 combines with J gene TRBJ2-7; 7 nucleotides line up with TRBD1. CDR3 length: 16 residues. CDR1 is MDHEN, CDR2 SYDVKM, per germline. V trimming: 6 bases; J trimming: 0 bases; junction bases outside the gene matches: 11. This chain's CDR3 is CASRLRQGRSSYEQYF. The DNA for the CDR3 is TGTGCCAGCAGACTCAGACAGGGCCGATCCTCCTACGAGCAGTACTTC. The variable domain in full, completed from reference TRBV28 and TRBJ2-7, reads DVKVTQSSRYLVKRTGEKVFLECVQDMDHENMFWYRQDPGLGLRLIYFSYDVKMKEKGDIPEGYSVSREKKERFSLILESASTNQTSMYLCASRLRQGRSSYEQYFGPGTRLTVT.

The chain couples TRBV9 to TRBJ2-1; 14 nucleotides align to TRBD2. This CDR3 spans 20 amino acids. Germline values: CDR1 SGDLS, CDR2 YYNGEE. The ends lost 0 bases at V and 2 bases at J; junction bases unmatched: 10. The CDR3 reads CASSVGLGTSGRGAYNEQFF. The CDR3 DNA is TGTGCCAGCAGCGTAGGTCTTGGGACTAGCGGGAGAGGGGCCTACAATGAGCAGTTCTTC. The whole variable domain, filled in from reference TRBV9 and TRBJ2-1, reads DSGVTQTPKHLITATGQRVTLRCSPRSGDLSVYWYQQSLDQGLQFLIQYYNGEERAKGNILERFSAQQFPDLHSELNLSSLELGDSALYFCASSVGLGTSGRGAYNEQFFGPGTRLTVL.

The J gene is TRBJ1-5, the V gene TRBV4-1, with D perhaps matching TRBD1 (6 bases). The V and J ends lost 0 bases and 0 bases respectively, with 12 bases between them. CDR3 size: 17 residues. Germline V gene data show CDR1 as MGHRA and CDR2 as YSYEKL. The CDR3 spells CASSQEGGQISNQPQHF. The CDR3 nucleotides are TGCGCCAGCAGCCAAGAAGGGGGACAAATTAGCAATCAGCCCCAGCATTTT.

This clone was observed a single time. The genes are TRBV6-5 and TRBJ1-5; TRBD1 aligns across 10 bases. The CDR3 totals 14 residues. Per the germline V gene, CDR1 is MNHEY and CDR2 is SVGAGI. V lost 6 bases and J lost 5; bases outside the gene matches: 4. CDR3 protein: CASSRDRGYQPQHF. For the CDR3, the DNA is TGTGCCAGCAGCCGGGACAGGGGTTATCAGCCCCAGCATTTT.

The chain employs TRBV6-2 or TRBV6-3 and TRBJ2-5; no clear D. The CDR3 totals 16 residues. V shed 0 bases and J shed 3 bases, with 14 bases lying between them. CDR1 and CDR2 from the germline V gene are MNHEY and SVGEGT. CDR3 coding DNA: TGTGCCAGCAGTTACTCGGTACGGCGGAGAGAAGAGACCCAGTACTTC. This gives the protein CASSYSVRRREETQYF.

CDR3 region: CASSLKGQDYEQYF. DNA of the CDR3: TGTGCCAGCAGCTTAAAGGGGCAAGACTACGAGCAGTACTTC. The chain combines TRBV7-9 with TRBJ2-7; tentative D call: TRBD1 (5 bases). The ends were cut back, 2 bases at V and 3 bases at J, with 11 bases in the middle. The germline gives CDR1 SEHNR, CDR2 FQNEAQ (reference sequence). This CDR3 spans 14 amino acids.